This T cell receptor (beta chain) appears in the sequencing data of a study of HIV-infected patients and healthy controls. This clonotype was seen just once. A much larger clone differs from this one at a single base, so this may be a read error. From the 5' RACE reads, TCRdb called clonotypes with MiXCR, one entry per CDR3 protein. The table records tens of thousands of distinct CDR3 sequences, approximately 15% of them present only once. Trimming cost V 3 bases and J 12 bases; bases outside gene matches: 10. The V gene's germline CDR1 is SGHAT and CDR2 FQNNGV. The CDR3 loop spans 14 amino acids. J is TRBJ2-3 and V is TRBV11-2, with TRBD2 identical over 9 bases. The material sequenced was CD4+ T cells from blood. The clonotype was recovered from a human donor in good health. The CDR3 spells CASSFIYRGRAQYF. The CDR3 DNA is TGTGCCAGCAGCTTTATTTACCGCGGGAGGGCCCAGTATTTT.